Sequencing of this T cell receptor (beta chain) was carried out in a study of patients and donors after allogeneic stem cell transplantation. A few counts support this clonotype. TCRdb reanalysed the RT-PCR reads using MiXCR and keeps one entry per CDR3 protein. The table records under 200,000 distinct CDR3 sequences, about 29% of them present only once. V lost 1 base to trimming and J lost 5 bases, with 20 bases between them. The germline CDR1 and CDR2 sequences are LNHNV and YYDKDF (reference sequence). This CDR3 comprises 17 residues. The sequence came from a human donor who was either an allogeneic HSCT recipient or a stem cell or donor lymphocyte infusion donor (not recorded which). It is not recorded whose cells these are; they may come from a transplant donor. Source material: blood, either unsorted or a sorted T cell fraction (not recorded which). This chain links TRBV15 with TRBJ1-2; perhaps TRBD1 as D (6 bases). The CDR3 nucleotides are TGTGCCACCAGCAGAGCCGGGACACCCCTTCCCATATATGGCTACACCTTC. This encodes CATSRAGTPLPIYGYTF.